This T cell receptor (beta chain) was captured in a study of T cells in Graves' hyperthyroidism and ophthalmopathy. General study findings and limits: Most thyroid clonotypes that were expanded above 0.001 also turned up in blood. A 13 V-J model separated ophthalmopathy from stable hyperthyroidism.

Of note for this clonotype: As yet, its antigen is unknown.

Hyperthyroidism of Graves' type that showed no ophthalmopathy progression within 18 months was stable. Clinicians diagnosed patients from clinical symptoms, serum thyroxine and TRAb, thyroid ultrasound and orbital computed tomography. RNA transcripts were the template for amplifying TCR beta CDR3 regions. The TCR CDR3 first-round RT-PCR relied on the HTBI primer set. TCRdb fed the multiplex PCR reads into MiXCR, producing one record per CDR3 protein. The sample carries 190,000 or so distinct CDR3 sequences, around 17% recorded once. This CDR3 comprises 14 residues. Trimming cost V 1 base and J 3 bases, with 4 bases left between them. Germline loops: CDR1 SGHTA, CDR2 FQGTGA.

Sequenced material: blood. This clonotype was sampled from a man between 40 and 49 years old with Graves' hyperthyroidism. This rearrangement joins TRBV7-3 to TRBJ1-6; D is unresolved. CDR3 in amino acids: CASSLNSYNSPLHF. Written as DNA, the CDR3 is TGTGCCAGCAGCTTAAACAGCTATAATTCACCCCTCCACTTT. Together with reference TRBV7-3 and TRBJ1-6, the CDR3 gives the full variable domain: GAGVSQTPSNKVTEKGKYVELRCDPISGHTALYWYRQSLGQGPEFLIYFQGTGAADDSGLPNDRFFAVRPEGSVSTLKIQRTERGDSAVYLCASSLNSYNSPLHFGNGTRLTVT.